This T cell receptor beta chain was identified during a study of T cells in Graves' hyperthyroidism and ophthalmopathy. The study, taken as a whole, reports: By a 13 V-J model, ophthalmopathy was set apart from stable hyperthyroidism.

Each diagnosis drew on symptoms, thyroxine, TRAb, thyroid ultrasound and orbital computed tomography findings. The TCR beta CDR3 regions underwent amplification using RNA transcripts as the source. Researchers ran a first-round RT-PCR on the TCR CDR3 using the HTBI primer set. TCRdb redid the calling of the multiplex PCR reads with MiXCR, one entry per CDR3 protein. The sample gives hundreds of thousands of distinct CDR3 sequences, about 15% of which show up once; around 14% is in the top ten. As for this clonotype: Its antigen remains unidentified.

The specimen sequenced was blood. This receptor was identified in a man aged 18-30 years with Graves' ophthalmopathy.

The chain's CDR3 is CASSLNTNYGYTF. CDR3 nucleotides: TGTGCCAGCAGCTTAAACACTAACTATGGCTACACCTTC. The J gene is TRBJ1-2, the V gene TRBV7-2; no firm D call. The CDR3 sequence is 13 residues long. Germline V gives CDR1 SGHTA, CDR2 FQGNSA. Trimming removed 2 bases at V and 0 bases at J, with 4 bases between.